The T cell receptor (beta chain) under discussion was sequenced for a study of beta chain features in type 1 diabetes. Study-level information: Patients did not differ from healthy donors in age, gender or cell yield. The study, taken as a whole, reports: Patients and controls would share equally any PCR tilt toward shorter templates. Insertion counts at VDJ junctions were lower in type 1 diabetes patients, who also showed more deletions there. The study found moderately but significantly shorter TCRB CDR3s in all four CD4+ subsets of Type 1 diabetes patients.

On this clone itself: Its antigen remains unknown.

The germline gives CDR1 MNHEY, CDR2 SMNVEV (reference sequence). This CDR3 is built from 14 residues. V lost 6 bases and J 9 bases, leaving 18 bases between the germline ends. Sequencing targeted expressed TCRB transcripts, as all isolated RNA had been reverse transcribed. TCRdb's table, derived via immunoSEQ multiplex PCR, lists solely in-frame clones and lacks some. The sample consists of 300,000 to 400,000 clones, 8% to 10% of them appearing once. Based on CD45RO/CCR7/CD25/CD127/CD95/CD27, CD4+ regulatory, stem cell-like memory, naive and central memory cells were sorted. The source is a man aged 25-45 years with type 1 diabetes. The chain has TRBV27 and TRBJ1-5; D not certain. Sequencing used central memory CD4+ T cells from blood. CDR3 nucleotides: TGTGCCAGCAGCAAAGGAAGCCCCCCCCGGCCCCAGCATTTT. Protein product: CASSKGSPPRPQHF.